This T cell receptor (beta chain) was identified during a study of glioma-infiltrating T cells after dendritic cell vaccination. Study in general: Patients received three intradermal dendritic cell vaccine injections at biweekly intervals. Overall study findings and caveats: Longer survival after dendritic cell vaccination followed higher pretreatment TIL content. TCR clonality showed no direct relationship with survival.

The protocol was immunoSEQ multiplex PCR, while the TCRdb copy is restricted to in-frame clones and leaves out a portion. The sample records around 90,000 clones, roughly four fifths being singletons. Comment on this clone: Its antigen is unidentified.

Time point indicated: after dendritic cell vaccination, including at tumor progression/relapse. The CDR3 is made up of 15 amino acids. The germline gives CDR1 MNHEY, CDR2 SVGAGI. The ends lost 2 bases at V and 5 bases at J; junction bases unmatched: 8. The rearrangement joins TRBV6-5 to TRBJ1-1; 7 positions agree with TRBD1. The source is a human donor with glioblastoma. The source was blood, collected after dendritic cell vaccination. As DNA, the CDR3 is TGTGCCAGCAGTTACGAGCCAGGGGGTAGGACTGAAGCTTTCTTT. The encoded protein is CASSYEPGGRTEAFF.